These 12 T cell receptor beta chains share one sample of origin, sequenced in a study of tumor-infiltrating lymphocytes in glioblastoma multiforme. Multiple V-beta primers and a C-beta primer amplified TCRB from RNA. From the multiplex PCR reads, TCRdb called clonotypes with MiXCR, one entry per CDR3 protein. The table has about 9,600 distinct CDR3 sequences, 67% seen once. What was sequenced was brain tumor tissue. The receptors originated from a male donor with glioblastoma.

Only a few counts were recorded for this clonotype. The chain's CDR3 is CASRATSGRAATEQFF. In nucleotides, the CDR3 is TGTGCCAGCAGGGCGACTAGCGGGAGGGCCGCAACTGAGCAGTTCTTC. The chain combines TRBV7-9 with TRBJ2-1, with TRBD2 matching over 14 bases. CDR1 is SEHNR and CDR2 is FQNEAQ in the germline V gene (reference sequence). V shed 6 bases, J shed 9 bases, and the junction held 10 bases outside the gene matches. The CDR3 is 16 amino acids.

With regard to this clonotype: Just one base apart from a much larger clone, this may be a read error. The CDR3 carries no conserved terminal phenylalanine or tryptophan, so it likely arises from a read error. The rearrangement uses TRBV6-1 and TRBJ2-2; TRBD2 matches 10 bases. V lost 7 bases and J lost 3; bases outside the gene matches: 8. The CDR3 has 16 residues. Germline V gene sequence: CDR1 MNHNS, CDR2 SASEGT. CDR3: CASTGPAGGYTGELFL. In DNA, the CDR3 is TGTGCCAGCACCGGACCAGCGGGAGGGTACACCGGGGAGCTGTTTTTG.

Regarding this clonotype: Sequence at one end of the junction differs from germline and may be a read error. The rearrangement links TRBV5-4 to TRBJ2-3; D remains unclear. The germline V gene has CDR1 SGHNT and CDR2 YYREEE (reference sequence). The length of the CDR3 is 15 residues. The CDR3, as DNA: TGTGCAAGCAGCTTGGAGAGTAGAACCACATATACGCAGTATTTT. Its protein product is CASSLESRTTYTQYF.

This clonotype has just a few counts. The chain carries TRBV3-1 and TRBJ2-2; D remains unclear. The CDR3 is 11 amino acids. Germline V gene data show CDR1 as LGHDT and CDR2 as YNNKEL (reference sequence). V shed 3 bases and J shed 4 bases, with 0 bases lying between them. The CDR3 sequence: CASSHTGELFF. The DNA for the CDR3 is TGTGCCAGCAGCCACACCGGGGAGCTGTTTTTT. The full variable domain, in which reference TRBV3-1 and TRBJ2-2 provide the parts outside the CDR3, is DTAVSQTPKYLVTQMGNDKSIKCEQNLGHDTMYWYKQDSKKFLKIMFSYNNKELIINETVPNRFSPKSPDKAHLNLHINSLELGDSAVYFCASSHTGELFFGEGSRLTVL.

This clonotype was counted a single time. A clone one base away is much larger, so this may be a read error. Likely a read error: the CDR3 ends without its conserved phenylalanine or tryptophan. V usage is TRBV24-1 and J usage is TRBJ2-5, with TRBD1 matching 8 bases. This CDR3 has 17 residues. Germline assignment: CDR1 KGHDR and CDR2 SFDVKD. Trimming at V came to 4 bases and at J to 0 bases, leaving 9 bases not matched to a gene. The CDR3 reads CATSDPTGGIDQETQYS. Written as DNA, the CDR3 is TGTGCCACCAGTGACCCAACAGGGGGAATAGACCAAGAGACCCAGTACTCC.

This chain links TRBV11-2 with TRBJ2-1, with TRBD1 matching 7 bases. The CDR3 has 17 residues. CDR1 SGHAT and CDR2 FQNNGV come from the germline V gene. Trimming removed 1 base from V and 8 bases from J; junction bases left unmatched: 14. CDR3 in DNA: TGTGCCAGCAGCTTAGCAGTAAGGGGGCCTCCGCGGGATGAGCAGTTCTTC. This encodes CASSLAVRGPPRDEQFF.

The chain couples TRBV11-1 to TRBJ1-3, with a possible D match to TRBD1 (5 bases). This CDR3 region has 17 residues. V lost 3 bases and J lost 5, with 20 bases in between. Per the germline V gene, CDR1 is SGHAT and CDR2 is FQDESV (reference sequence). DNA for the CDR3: TGTGCCAGCAGCTTTCGAGGTGGAAGGGGCGGCCGAAACACCATATATTTT. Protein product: CASSFRGGRGGRNTIYF.

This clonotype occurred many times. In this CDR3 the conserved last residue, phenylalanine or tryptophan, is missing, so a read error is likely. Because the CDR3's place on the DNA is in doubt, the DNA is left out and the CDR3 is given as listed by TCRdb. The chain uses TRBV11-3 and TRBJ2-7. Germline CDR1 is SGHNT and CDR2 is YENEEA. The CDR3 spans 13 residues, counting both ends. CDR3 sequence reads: CASSLSMGYEQHS.

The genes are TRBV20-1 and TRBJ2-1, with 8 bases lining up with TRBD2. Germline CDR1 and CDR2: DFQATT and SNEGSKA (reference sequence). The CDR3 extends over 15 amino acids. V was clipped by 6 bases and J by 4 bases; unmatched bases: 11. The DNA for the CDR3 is TGCAGTGCCCCCTTCGCGGGAGGCCTATACAATGAGCAGTTCTTC. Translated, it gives CSAPFAGGLYNEQFF.

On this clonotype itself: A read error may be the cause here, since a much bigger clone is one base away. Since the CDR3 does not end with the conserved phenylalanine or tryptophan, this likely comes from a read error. CDR3 DNA sequence: TGTGCCAGCAGCCGCGGGAGGGCCTCAGAGACCCAGTACTCC. As protein: CASSRGRASETQYS. The chain joins TRBV11-3 to TRBJ2-5, with 9 bases identical to TRBD2. Germline CDR1 is SGHNT and CDR2 is YENEEA. V was pared by 5 bases and J by 4 bases, with 5 bases of the junction left unmatched. CDR3 size: 14 residues.

The CDR3, as DNA: TGTGCCAGCAGTTACAGTGTTAGCGGGAGGGCCTTCGAGCAGTACTTC. Translated: CASSYSVSGRAFEQYF. The chain recombines TRBV6-5 with TRBJ2-7; 11 nucleotides align to TRBD2. J gave up 6 bases and V 2 bases, and 9 bases lay outside the gene matches. The CDR3 totals 16 residues. Germline V lookup: CDR1 MNHEY, CDR2 SVGAGI.

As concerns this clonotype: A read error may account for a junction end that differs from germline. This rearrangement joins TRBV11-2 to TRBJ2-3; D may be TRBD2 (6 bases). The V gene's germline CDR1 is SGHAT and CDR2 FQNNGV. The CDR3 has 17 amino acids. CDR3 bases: TGTGCCAGCAGCTTAGATCCTGCAAACACTAGCACAGATATGCAGTATTTT. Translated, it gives CASSLDPANTSTDMQYF.